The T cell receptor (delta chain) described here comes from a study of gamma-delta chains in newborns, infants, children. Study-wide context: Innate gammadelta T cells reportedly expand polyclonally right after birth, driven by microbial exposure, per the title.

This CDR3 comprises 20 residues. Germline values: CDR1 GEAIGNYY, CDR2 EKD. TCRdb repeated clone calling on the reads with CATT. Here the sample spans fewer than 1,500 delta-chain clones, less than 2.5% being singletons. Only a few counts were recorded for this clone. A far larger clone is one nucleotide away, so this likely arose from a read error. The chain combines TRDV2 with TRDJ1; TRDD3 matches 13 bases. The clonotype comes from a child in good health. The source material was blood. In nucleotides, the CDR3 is TGTGCCTGTGACACCTTACTGGGGGATACGCATAGTTCCCCCACCGATAAACCCATCTTT. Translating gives CACDTLLGDTHSSPTDKPIF.